The 18 T cell receptor beta chains listed next were all sequenced from one sample in a study of human T cells and chemical hapten exposure. Time point described: patch test 2, 6 weeks after DPC sensitization. Treatment: therapeutic diphenylcyclopropenone sensitization with weekly scalp DPC. TCRdb itself ran the RACE reads through MiXCR, one entry per CDR3 protein. Of about 85,000 distinct CDR3 sequences listed, around a tenth were seen once; the top ten hold around 1.5%. The specimen was whole blood, collected in connection with sensitization to the hapten diphenylcyclopropenone (DPC). The receptors come from a man aged 18 to 30 with alopecia areata. Some clones in this sample may be carry-over from other donors' samples.

V usage is TRBV11-1 and J usage is TRBJ2-2; possible D gene TRBD1, 6 bases. The CDR3 runs to 16 residues. The V end was cut by 7 bases, the J end by 0 bases, with 15 bases between. In germline, CDR1 is SGHAT, CDR2 FQDESV (reference sequence). CDR3 amino acids: CASNAFRTANTGELFF. As DNA, the CDR3 is TGTGCCAGCAACGCTTTCCGGACAGCGAACACCGGGGAGCTGTTTTTT.

The chain is built from TRBV24-1 and TRBJ1-1; D call uncertain. CDR3 length: 15 amino acids. Trimming took off 0 bases at V and 2 bases at J, with 9 bases between the two ends. In germline, CDR1 is KGHDR, CDR2 SFDVKD. The CDR3 is CATSDLQNSNTEAFF. The CDR3, as DNA: TGTGCCACCAGTGATTTGCAGAACAGCAACACTGAAGCTTTCTTT.

This chain connects TRBV7-9 to TRBJ2-7; tentative D call: TRBD1 (6 bases). The ends were cut back, 4 bases at V and 3 bases at J, with 19 bases in the middle. CDR3 length: 16 residues. Germline lookup yields CDR1 SEHNR and CDR2 FQNEAQ (reference sequence). CDR3 DNA: TGTGCCAGCAGCTCATACCCGTTTGGGACACACTACGAGCAGTACTTC. It specifies CASSSYPFGTHYEQYF.

The chain uses TRBV2 and TRBJ2-5; D may be TRBD1 or TRBD2 (5 bases each). V was pared by 8 bases and J by 5 bases, with 15 bases between. Germline CDR1 is SNHLY and CDR2 is FYNNEI. CDR3 length: 13 amino acids. The CDR3 sequence is CASEEAGYETQYF. The CDR3 region has the DNA TGTGCCAGCGAGGAGGCAGGGTACGAGACCCAGTACTTC.

This clonotype came up many times. This chain joins TRBV6-2 or TRBV6-3 and TRBJ2-1; the D call may be TRBD1 or TRBD2 (7 bases each). Trimming removed 7 bases at V and 7 bases at J, with 20 bases between. CDR1 MNHEY and CDR2 SVGEGT come from the germline V gene. This CDR3 has 15 amino acids. CDR3 coding DNA: TGTGCCAGCAAAGGGGGGGACAGTGAAAGTAATGAGCAGTTCTTC. Encoded protein: CASKGGDSESNEQFF.

Many counts were recorded for this clonotype. The chain carries TRBV29-1 and TRBJ2-3; the match to TRBD1 covers 9 bases. With V trimmed by 4 bases and J by 4 bases, 9 bases remained unmatched. Looked up from germline, CDR1 is SQVTM and CDR2 is ANQGSEA. CDR3 length equals 15 residues. Here the CDR3 DNA reads TGCAGCGTTGTCCCCGGGACAGGGAGCGCAGATACGCAGTATTTT. Protein sequence: CSVVPGTGSADTQYF.

This clonotype was seen ten or more times. The V and J genes are TRBV19 and TRBJ2-1; D is unresolved. Germline CDR1 is LNHDA and CDR2 is SQIVND (reference sequence). The CDR3 covers 15 residues. V lost 6 bases and J 0 bases, leaving 12 bases between the germline ends. DNA for the CDR3: TGTGCCAGTAGCCCAGACTCATTCTCCTACAATGAGCAGTTCTTC. Translating gives CASSPDSFSYNEQFF. The full variable domain, completed using reference TRBV19 and TRBJ2-1, is DGGITQSPKYLFRKEGQNVTLSCEQNLNHDAMYWYRQDPGQGLRLIYYSQIVNDFQKGDIAEGYSVSREKKESFPLTVTSAQKNPTAFYLCASSPDSFSYNEQFFGPGTRLTVL.

This clonotype was recorded many times. The chain links TRBV7-6 to TRBJ2-7, with D tentatively TRBD2 (6 bases). Germline-derived CDR1 and CDR2 are SGHVS and FNYEAQ. This CDR3 comprises 14 residues. V was pared by 5 bases and J by 2 bases, with 13 bases between. The CDR3 loop is CASSQGPGAYEQYF. DNA for the CDR3: TGTGCCAGCAGCCAGGGTCCGGGGGCCTACGAGCAGTACTTC. The variable domain in full, with the rest retrieved from reference TRBV7-6 and TRBJ2-7, is GAGVSQSPRYKVTKRGQDVALRCDPISGHVSLYWYRQALGQGPEFLTYFNYEAQQDKSGLPNDRFSAERPEGSISTLTIQRTEQRDSAMYRCASSQGPGAYEQYFGPGTRLTVT.

Only a few counts were recorded for this clonotype. V usage is TRBV12-3 or TRBV12-4 and J usage is TRBJ1-1; 9 positions agree with TRBD1. J lost 0 bases, V lost 6 bases, and 8 bases had no gene match. The CDR3 runs 16 residues. In DNA form, the CDR3 reads TGTGCCAGCAGCCGCCTCGGGACAGGGTTGAACACTGAAGCTTTCTTT. It yields the protein CASSRLGTGLNTEAFF.

At least ten counts were recorded for this clonotype. The rearrangement links TRBV12-3 or TRBV12-4 to TRBJ2-7; D remains unclear. This CDR3 is 14 amino acids long. The V and J ends lost 6 bases and 2 bases respectively, with 14 bases between them. The CDR3 DNA sequence: TGTGCCAGCAGCACAAGAGGAGAGACCTACGAGCAGTACTTC. It encodes CASSTRGETYEQYF.

This clonotype has a handful of counts. V and J are TRBV9 and TRBJ1-2; no definite D call. V lost 4 bases, J lost 2 bases, and 12 bases lay in between. The CDR3 is 14 amino acids. Per the germline V gene, CDR1 is SGDLS and CDR2 is YYNGEE. CDR3 amino acids: CASSSSNPNYGYTF. For the CDR3, the DNA is TGTGCCAGCAGCTCATCCAATCCGAACTATGGCTACACCTTC.

This clonotype came up a few times. V and J are TRBV6-2 or TRBV6-3 and TRBJ1-4; D is undetermined. The CDR3 covers 11 residues. The V gene's germline CDR1 is MNHEY and CDR2 SVGEGT. Trimming cost V 6 bases and J 7 bases, with 6 bases left between them. Written as DNA, the CDR3 is TGTGCCAGCAGATTCGGTGAAAAACTGTTTTTT. It is translated as CASRFGEKLFF.

The chain recombines TRBV6-5 with TRBJ1-1, with D hard to call. V gave up 7 bases and J gave up 0 bases, with 12 bases separating them. The CDR3 extends over 14 amino acids. Per germline, CDR1 MNHEY and CDR2 SVGAGI. The CDR3 here is CASTTNQLNTEAFF. The CDR3 nucleotides read TGTGCCAGCACCACCAACCAACTGAACACTGAAGCTTTCTTT.

This clonotype has ten or more counts. CDR3 sequence: CASSSPPITDTQYF. The CDR3 bases are TGTGCCAGCTCCAGCCCTCCTATCACAGATACGCAGTATTTT. This chain joins TRBV2 and TRBJ2-3; D is unresolved. V lost 8 bases and J 2 bases, leaving 14 bases between the germline ends. The CDR3 runs to 14 residues. The germline CDR1 and CDR2 sequences are SNHLY and FYNNEI. The variable domain in full, with the rest retrieved from reference TRBV2 and TRBJ2-3, is EPEVTQTPSHQVTQMGQEVILRCVPISNHLYFYWYRQILGQKVEFLVSFYNNEISEKSEIFDDQFSVERPDGSNFTLKIRSTKLEDSAMYFCASSSPPITDTQYFGPGTRLTVL.

At least ten counts were recorded for this clonotype. The chain has TRBV6-2 or TRBV6-3 and TRBJ2-6; D is unresolved. Germline CDR1 MNHEY, CDR2 SVGEGT. This CDR3 spans 14 amino acids. Trimming shortened V by 2 bases and J by 0 bases, and 2 bases separated the two germline ends. This CDR3 reads CASSYSSGANVLTF. In DNA, the CDR3 is TGTGCCAGCAGTTACAGCTCTGGGGCCAACGTCCTGACTTTC.

A word on this clonotype: It may be a read error: a sequence one base away is much more abundant. The CDR3 loop is CSAPEDSSYEQCF. The CDR3 DNA reads as TGCAGTGCTCCAGAGGACAGCTCCTACGAGCAGTGCTTC. The chain recombines TRBV20-1 with TRBJ2-7; TRBD1 is a possible D gene (6 bases). The CDR3 runs to 13 residues. Germline V gene sequence: CDR1 DFQATT, CDR2 SNEGSKA (reference sequence).

The chain uses TRBV3-1 and TRBJ1-4; no definite D call. The germline CDR1 and CDR2 sequences are LGHDT and YNNKEL (reference sequence). The CDR3 runs 17 residues. The V end was cut by 5 bases, the J end by 5 bases, with 21 bases between. CDR3 residues: CASSDSWLDGSNEKLFF. The CDR3 DNA follows: TGTGCCAGCAGCGACTCTTGGCTGGACGGCTCGAATGAAAAACTGTTTTTT.

This clonotype was picked up many times. The chain is built from TRBV25-1 and TRBJ2-2; 13 positions agree with TRBD2. This CDR3 has 14 residues. The germline CDR1 and CDR2 sequences are MGHDK and SYGVNS. V trimming: 10 bases; J trimming: 4 bases; junction bases outside the gene matches: 3. The CDR3 DNA sequence: TGTGCCACCCGGACTAGCGGGGGCACCGGGGAGCTGTTTTTT. This translates into CATRTSGGTGELFF.